One T cell receptor (beta chain) is described in this entry. In the original analysis: By means of reference gene primer amplification, nucleated cell counts were estimated. Sequencing used immunoSEQ multiplex PCR; TCRdb keeps in-frame clones, though not all of them. Clone size and the V and J calls come from that table; the DNA yielded D and trimming. The data show roughly 140,000 clones, 80% to 90% seen once. CDR1 is SGHTA and CDR2 is FQGTGA in the germline V gene. The CDR3 runs 14 residues. With 5 bases removed from V and 6 bases from J, the gap between germline ends came to 14 bases. This record comes from a study of blood T cell repertoires in COVID-19. Study-wide background: Specimens from acute and convalescent COVID-19 originated in the United States, Italy and Spain.

V gene TRBV7-3 combines with J gene TRBJ2-1, with D possibly matching TRBD2 (5 bases). This TCR was sampled from a woman aged 45-60 years in a cohort sampled during active or convalescent COVID-19. The specimen was peripheral blood. This CDR3 is CASSLSIGSNEQFF. In DNA, the CDR3 is TGTGCCAGCAGCCTCTCGATAGGGAGCAATGAGCAGTTCTTC.